The clone carrying this T cell receptor beta chain has just one count. One end of the junction fails to match germline, which may point to a read error. Germline CDR1 DFQATT, CDR2 SNEGSKA (reference sequence). CDR3 length: 16 residues. TRB was amplified from about 250-500 ng of blood genomic DNA. TRB rearrangements were amplified by multiplex PCR with BIOMED2 TRB-A/B primers. TCRdb used MiXCR to reprocess the multiplex PCR reads, holding one entry per CDR3 protein. The sample lists about 17,000 distinct CDR3 sequences; 25% to 35% were seen once. These data originate in a study of T and B cells in COVID-19 patients.

The sample comprised blood. This sequence joins TRBV20-1 and TRBJ1-5, with 7 bases lining up with TRBD1. The TCR was taken from a human donor who had recovered from COVID-19. CDR3 residues: CSARGGQSSGNQPQHF. The CDR3 nucleotides are TGCAGTGCCAGAGGGGGACAGAGCAGCGGCAATCAGCCCCAGCATTTT.